One T cell receptor (beta chain) is described in this entry. Its target is unknown. MiXCR was run by TCRdb on the 5' RACE reads, yielding one entry per CDR3 protein. This table has about 690,000 distinct CDR3 sequences, about 20% appearing once. These data come from a study of identical twins. Study-level results: Abundant cord blood beta clonotypes carried fewer insertions; memory repertoires showed none.

Germline V gene lookup returns CDR1 SGHAT and CDR2 FQDESV (reference sequence). With V trimmed by 6 bases and J by 0 bases, 11 bases remained unmatched. The CDR3 loop spans 19 amino acids. The sample was also linked to a second study, of T cells expressing NK-cell markers. From that report: Several donors likewise had their CD3+CD56-NKG2C+ fraction led by these clonotypes.

The rearrangement links TRBV11-1 to TRBJ2-1, with 13 bases fitting TRBD2. What was sequenced was PBMCs. The clonotype was recovered from a woman younger than 30 in good health. Here the CDR3 DNA reads TGTGCCAGCAGACAAACCGGGACTAGCGGGACCAGCTCCTACAATGAGCAGTTCTTC. Residues: CASRQTGTSGTSSYNEQFF.